One and the same sample provided the 14 T cell receptor beta chains below, sequenced in a study of blood T cells in healthy people across ages. A second PCR of 7 to 11 cycles used a sample-barcoded 5' primer and a J-beta primer mix. TCRdb reanalysed the 5' RACE reads using MiXCR and keeps one entry per CDR3 protein. This sample has 1.5 million to 2 million distinct CDR3 sequences, with about 35% found just once. Specimen: blood. The receptors come from a woman in her thirties in good health.

Only a few counts were recorded for this clonotype. The V gene is TRBV2, the J gene TRBJ2-5; D is possibly TRBD2 (5 bases). This CDR3 has 15 amino acids. V was clipped by 8 bases and J by 2 bases, with 18 bases between them. Germline V lookup: CDR1 SNHLY, CDR2 FYNNEI. CDR3 sequence: CASRSSSGIQETQYF. The CDR3 DNA reads as TGTGCCAGCCGCTCCTCCAGCGGAATACAAGAGACCCAGTACTTC.

This clonotype has a count of ten or more. V and J are TRBV4-2 and TRBJ2-5, with 11 bases identical to TRBD1. With 2 bases clipped from V and 3 bases from J, the junction kept 5 bases outside the gene matches. The CDR3 covers 16 residues. The germline gives CDR1 LGHNA, CDR2 YNFKEQ. The CDR3: CASSQTRDRGEETQYF. For the CDR3, the DNA is TGTGCCAGCAGCCAAACTAGGGACAGGGGGGAAGAGACCCAGTACTTC.

For this clonotype: This sequence may be a read error, since a much larger clone differs from it by one base. V gene TRBV9 combines with J gene TRBJ2-3; D not resolved. The CDR3 totals 14 residues. The germline V gene has CDR1 SGDLS and CDR2 YYNGEE. The CDR3, as DNA: TGTGCCGGCAGCCTAAGGGTGAGCACAGATACGCAGTATTTT. Translating it yields CAGSLRVSTDTQYF. Complete variable domain (other parts from reference TRBV9 and TRBJ2-3): DSGVTQTPKHLITATGQRVTLRCSPRSGDLSVYWYQQSLDQGLQFLIQYYNGEERAKGNILERFSAQQFPDLHSELNLSSLELGDSALYFCAGSLRVSTDTQYFGPGTRLTVL.

This chain joins TRBV7-2 and TRBJ2-1; 11 bases map to TRBD2. V shed 3 bases and J 4 bases; nucleotides not matched to a gene: 8. Germline lookup yields CDR1 SGHTA and CDR2 FQGNSA. This CDR3 comprises 17 residues. CDR3 loop: CASSFIVTSGEYNEQFF. CDR3 coding DNA: TGTGCCAGCAGCTTCATTGTGACTAGCGGGGAGTACAATGAGCAGTTCTTC. The full variable domain, in which reference TRBV7-2 and TRBJ2-1 provide the parts outside the CDR3, is GAGVSQSPSNKVTEKGKDVELRCDPISGHTALYWYRQSLGQGLEFLIYFQGNSAPDKSGLPSDRFSAERTGGSVSTLTIQRTQQEDSAVYLCASSFIVTSGEYNEQFFGPGTRLTVL.

This clonotype was observed a handful of times. This chain connects TRBV5-1 to TRBJ2-5, with D maybe TRBD1 (5 bases). The DNA end lines up better with TRBJ2-7; the J call may be wrong. This CDR3 is 14 amino acids long. Germline CDR1 reads SGHRS; CDR2 reads YFSETQ. The CDR3 DNA reads as TGCGCCAGCAGCTTGGACAGGCTGAACTACGAGCAGTACTTC. Encoded protein: CASSLDRLNYEQYF.

At least ten counts were recorded for this clonotype. Mismatch with germline at one junction end may stem from a read error. The rearrangement joins TRBV5-1 to TRBJ2-3, with D perhaps matching TRBD1 (6 bases). Germline CDR1 and CDR2: SGHRS and YFSETQ. The CDR3 contains 15 residues. Here the CDR3 reads CASSLTGLSTDTQYF. The CDR3 DNA reads TGTGCCAGCAGCTTGACAGGACTGAGCACAGATACGCAGTATTTT.

This clonotype was detected a few times. The chain joins TRBV6-2 or TRBV6-3 to TRBJ2-3; D uncertain. This CDR3 has 11 residues. V was cut by 6 bases and J by 4 bases, with 5 bases left in between. The germline V gene has CDR1 MNHEY and CDR2 SVGEGT. CDR3 sequence: CASSHPDTQYF. CDR3 DNA sequence: TGTGCCAGCAGCCACCCAGATACGCAGTATTTT.

This clonotype was observed at least ten times. V usage is TRBV5-1 and J usage is TRBJ1-2, with TRBD1 matching over 8 bases. V was pared by 6 bases and J by 6 bases, with 16 bases of the junction left unmatched. Germline values: CDR1 SGHRS, CDR2 YFSETQ. This CDR3 region has 16 residues. The CDR3 DNA sequence: TGCGCCAGCACGGACTCAGGGGGCACCCTCCCTCATGGCTACACCTTC. Translation: CASTDSGGTLPHGYTF. The complete variable domain, with remaining parts taken from reference TRBV5-1 and TRBJ1-2, reads KAGVTQTPRYLIKTRGQQVTLSCSPISGHRSVSWYQQTPGQGLQFLFEYFSETQRNKGNFPGRFSGRQFSNSRSEMNVSTLELGDSALYLCASTDSGGTLPHGYTFGSGTRLTVV.

The rearrangement joins TRBV4-1 to TRBJ2-5, with 8 bases identical to TRBD1. The J call is doubtful: the DNA matches TRBJ2-7 better. There are 14 residues in the CDR3. Per germline, CDR1 MGHRA and CDR2 YSYEKL. The CDR3, as DNA: TGCGCCAGCAGCCCGCGACAGGGGCTATACGAGCAGTACTTC. Protein product: CASSPRQGLYEQYF.

This clonotype was counted a few times. The chain links TRBV21-1 to TRBJ2-7. TRBV21-1 is marked as a pseudogene. CDR3 length: 15 residues. This CDR3 is CASSRFRRDFYEQYF. CDR3 DNA sequence: TGTGCCAGCAGCAGGTTCCGTCGGGACTTCTACGAGCAGTACTTC.

This clonotype has a handful of counts. The chain recombines TRBV11-2 with TRBJ2-7; D is undetermined. The germline V gene encodes CDR1 SGHAT and CDR2 FQNNGV. V lost 10 bases and J lost 6, with 13 bases in between. The CDR3 runs 11 residues. The CDR3: CAIAEATEQYF. CDR3 coding DNA: TGTGCCATCGCCGAGGCGACCGAGCAGTACTTC.

This clonotype turned up a few times. J is TRBJ2-7 and V is TRBV6-1; D possibly corresponds to TRBD1 (5 bases). This CDR3 has 15 amino acids. The V gene's germline CDR1 is MNHNS and CDR2 SASEGT. The V end lost 0 bases, the J end lost 1 base, and 10 bases lay between the germline ends. CDR3 bases: TGTGCCAGCAGTGAAGCACGGACAACTTCCTACGAGCAGTACTTC. Its protein is CASSEARTTSYEQYF.

This clonotype has a count of ten or more. The CDR3 coding sequence is TGTGCCAGCACCAATGGGGGGGAAGTTTCATACGAGCAGTACTTC. Translating it yields CASTNGGEVSYEQYF. This chain connects TRBV6-6 to TRBJ2-7; TRBD2 agrees at 7 bases. The CDR3 contains 15 residues. The trim removed 7 bases at V and 4 bases at J, leaving 13 bases unmatched. The V gene's germline CDR1 is MNHNY and CDR2 SVGAGI (reference sequence).

The chain recombines TRBV9 with TRBJ2-7; D gene ambiguous. Germline CDR1 reads SGDLS; CDR2 reads YYNGEE. The ends were cut back, 3 bases at V and 5 bases at J, with 9 bases in the middle. The CDR3 totals 12 residues. CDR3 sequence: CASSERDDEQYF. DNA of the CDR3: TGTGCCAGCAGCGAAAGAGATGACGAGCAGTACTTC. The variable domain in full, completed from reference TRBV9 and TRBJ2-7, reads DSGVTQTPKHLITATGQRVTLRCSPRSGDLSVYWYQQSLDQGLQFLIQYYNGEERAKGNILERFSAQQFPDLHSELNLSSLELGDSALYFCASSERDDEQYFGPGTRLTVT.